This T cell receptor (beta chain) emerged from a study of identifying expanded T cells in peripheral blood. Study outcomes and limitations: Variance in clone template counts between approximately two-week samples significantly increased with total template count across all healthy donors.

Sequencing used immunoSEQ multiplex PCR; TCRdb keeps in-frame clones, though not all of them. The profile shows 70,000 to 100,000 clones, about 88% of them singletons. No infections or other immune events were documented during collection. For this clone: Its antigen is as yet unknown.

The CDR3 is 16 amino acids. V lost 3 bases to trimming and J lost 0 bases, with 12 bases between them. Germline values: CDR1 LNHDA, CDR2 SQIVND (reference sequence). The sequencing sample was made of blood. The rearrangement uses TRBV19 and TRBJ2-1, with D perhaps matching TRBD1 (6 bases). The TCR was taken from a person aged 18 to 75 in good health. The CDR3 DNA follows: TGTGCCAGTAGTATTTCAGGGGCCAGCTCCTACAATGAGCAGTTCTTC. It codes for CASSISGASSYNEQFF. Based on the CDR3 plus reference TRBV19 and TRBJ2-1, the full variable domain is DGGITQSPKYLFRKEGQNVTLSCEQNLNHDAMYWYRQDPGQGLRLIYYSQIVNDFQKGDIAEGYSVSREKKESFPLTVTSAQKNPTAFYLCASSISGASSYNEQFFGPGTRLTVL.